The rows below give T cell receptor beta chains drawn from one sample of a study of OX40 agonist ivuxolimab in advanced cancers. Profiling relied on immunoSEQ multiplex PCR, and the TCRdb table lists in-frame clones only, not all of them. Of tens of thousands of clones detected, 81% appear once; the ten largest clones hold around 7.9%. The source material was CD4+ or CD8+ T cells sorted from blood, sampled in a trial of the OX40 agonist ivuxolimab. Receptor source: an adult with an advanced solid tumor such as melanoma, head and neck, liver or kidney cancer. The CDR3 runs from the conserved cysteine through the conserved F or W. The order of the fields is D gene, J gene, V gene, clone size, CDR3 DNA, CDR3 protein. The D gene is left open where the match is weak. The listing skips clone size in some rows; elsewhere it reads once, few, many or a size class.

>TRBD2|TRBJ2-3|TRBV2|-
TGTGCCAGCAAGTTGACTAGCGGGGGGACAGATACGCAGTATTTT
CASKLTSGGTDTQYF
>-|TRBJ1-2|TRBV4-1|-
TGCGCCAGCAGCCCTCGAGGGGGGTATGGCAACACCTTC
CASSPRGGYGNTF
>-|TRBJ1-2|TRBV11-2|-
TGTGCCAGCAGCTTAGAAGGGTCTGGCTACACCTTC
CASSLEGSGYTF
>-|TRBJ2-1|TRBV1|-
TGCACCAGCACCCGAGGACTAGCGGACTACAATGAGCAGTTCTTC
CTSTRGLADYNEQFF
>-|TRBJ1-6|TRBV4-1|once
TGCGCCAGCAGCCCCGAATCTTTCTCCTATAATTCACCCCTCCACTTT
CASSPESFSYNSPLHF
>TRBD1|TRBJ1-3|TRBV9|few
TGTGCCAGTGCCCTTGGACAGGGGCCTGGAAACACCATATATTTT
CASALGQGPGNTIYF
>-|TRBJ2-1|TRBV13|-
TGTGCCAGCAGCCCCATCCTAATCACCTACAATGAGCAGTTCTTC
CASSPILITYNEQFF
>-|TRBJ1-1|TRBV25-1|-
TGTGCCAGCAGTGAACATAGAGGGCATGATACTGAAGCTTTCTTT
CASSEHRGHDTEAFF
>-|TRBJ1-6|TRBV5-1|-
TGCGCCAGCAGCTTGGGCCGGGACCCTTATTCACCCCTCCACTTT
CASSLGRDPYSPLHF
>-|TRBJ2-7|TRBV19|-
TGTGCCAGTAGTAGTCCGGGCCCGGGGGAGCAGTACTTC
CASSSPGPGEQYF
>-|TRBJ2-3|TRBV19|-
TGTGCCAGTAGTAGGGGGCGCGACACAGATACGCAGTATTTT
CASSRGRDTDTQYF
>-|TRBJ2-3|TRBV6-4|-
TGTGCCAGCAGTCAGGGGACCAACCCTAGCACAGATACGCAGTATTTT
CASSQGTNPSTDTQYF